This TCR beta chain was identified during a study of T cells after yellow fever vaccination. Study results and limitations: Peak timing came faster in the weaker secondary response, day 5 versus 15.

Each CDR3 protein is one row after TCRdb ran MiXCR on the 5' RACE reads. The data contain 350,000 or so distinct CDR3 sequences, around 8.1% of them singletons. Germline V CDR1 and CDR2: SEHNR, FQNEAQ (reference sequence). This CDR3 has 12 amino acids. V was trimmed by 7 bases and J by 0 bases, leaving 6 bases between them. Regarding this clonotype: Antigen specificity is unknown.

The source of this sequence is a man younger than 35 who received the YFV17D yellow fever vaccine. The sample here was PBMCs, taken about 49 days after the first yellow fever vaccination. The chain uses TRBV7-9 and TRBJ1-1; D is uncertain. The CDR3 nucleotides read TGTGCCAGCAAGAGGGTGAACACTGAAGCTTTCTTT. Translation gives CASKRVNTEAFF. Looking up the rest from reference TRBV7-9 and TRBJ1-1 gives the full variable domain: DTGVSQNPRHKITKRGQNVTFRCDPISEHNRLYWYRQTLGQGPEFLTYFQNEAQLEKSRLLSDRFSAERPKGSFSTLEIQRTEQGDSAMYLCASKRVNTEAFFGQGTRLTVV.